This T cell receptor beta chain was sequenced during a study of blood T cells in healthy people across ages. As for the study in general: Every two T cells gave about one barcoded beta molecule via template switching. The study's findings and limits: The long-lived group displayed more naive CD4+ cells, plus higher diversity, than the aged donors did.

V was trimmed by 7 bases and J by 1 base, leaving 16 bases between them. CDR3 length: 15 residues. A second PCR, run for about 7 to 11 cycles, used a sample-barcoded 5' primer plus a J-beta primer mix. Each cDNA molecule carried a tag from a template-switch adaptor that contained 12 random nucleotides. TCRdb re-analysed the 5' RACE reads in MiXCR, keeping a single row per CDR3 protein. The table lists about 970,000 distinct CDR3 sequences, 45% to 60% of them singletons. Note on this clonotype: Its antigen is as yet unknown.

The chain joins TRBV12-3 or TRBV12-4 to TRBJ1-1, with no clear D. What was sequenced was blood. This clonotype was obtained from a woman aged 60 to 75 in good health. CDR3 nucleotide sequence: TGTGCCAGCACCGCAGACCCGGCCAGGAACACTGAAGCTTTCTTT. Translation gives CASTADPARNTEAFF.